This TCR beta chain appears in the sequencing data of a study of siplizumab effects on memory and regulatory T cells. Study outcomes and limitations: Proliferating Tregs in siplizumab cultures were never verified as suppressive. Greater diversity than memory cells seemed evident in naive T cells, which also appeared to be major alloresponse contributors. For mappable alloreactive CD4+ clones, the mean Treg-derived fraction was 68.8% with siplizumab and about 26% in controls.

TCRdb keeps only in-frame clones here, not all; method: immunoSEQ multiplex PCR. The data hold about 100,000 clones, with about 95% observed a single time. The germline CDR1 and CDR2 sequences are MNHEY and SMNVEV (reference sequence). The CDR3 has 17 residues. Trimming at V came to 6 bases and at J to 5 bases, leaving 14 bases not matched to a gene. Details on this clone: Its antigen is undetermined.

Sequencing was carried out using non-Treg CD4+ T cells sorted from blood. This chain joins TRBV27 and TRBJ2-5, with 11 bases aligning to TRBD2. This clonotype was sampled from a human donor in good health. In DNA, the CDR3 is TGTGCCAGCAGGAAACTAGCGGGAGTATCCTGGCAGGAGACCCAGTACTTC. It yields the protein CASRKLAGVSWQETQYF.